The clone carrying this T cell receptor (beta chain) has only a few counts. Its specificity is not known. The sample belongs to a study of post-analysis software for immune sequencing data. Study-wide background: As for disease course, relapsing-remitting, secondary progressive and progressive-relapsing multiple sclerosis were all included. Study results and limitations: Higher frequency in patients than in controls was seen for roughly 5 TRBV segments, with TRBV5-6, TRBV5-1 and TRBV20-1 among them. Normalized Chao1 diversity in multiple sclerosis patients fell significantly below that of controls. Batch-mates among the samples co-clustered strongly by F measure.

Sequencing libraries made from TCR beta cDNA carried unique molecular identifiers. TCRdb used MiXCR to reprocess the PCR reads, holding one entry per CDR3 protein. Of about 400,000 distinct CDR3 sequences in the sample, about a third are singletons; the top ten hold around an eighth. V lost 9 bases and J 0 bases, leaving 17 bases between the germline ends. This CDR3 is built from 15 residues. Germline V gene sequence: CDR1 SGHRS, CDR2 YFSETQ. The sample was blood. This chain uses TRBV5-1 with TRBJ2-3; tentatively, D is TRBD2 (6 bases). The clonotype was recovered from a girl aged 10-17 years with multiple sclerosis. CDR3 amino acids: CANWELAGSTDTQYF. The DNA of the CDR3 is TGCGCCAACTGGGAACTAGCAGGGAGCACAGATACGCAGTATTTT.